The 7 T cell receptor beta chains reported below all come from one sample, sequenced in a study of graft-versus-host responses after intestinal transplantation. Method: immunoSEQ multiplex PCR; TCRdb's copy keeps in-frame clones and lacks some. The sample carries roughly 99,000 clones, roughly 92% recorded once. No cognate antigen is known for these TCRs. The sample was unstimulated CD8+ T cells sorted from spleen or lymph node cells, taken before transplant. All receptors come from a human donor who was the organ donor for an intestinal transplant.

The CDR3: CASKTPRRGGDTQYF. The CDR3 DNA reads TGTGCCAGCAAAACCCCCCGGAGAGGGGGAGATACGCAGTATTTT. The V call is TRBV6-5, the J call TRBJ2-3; tentative D call: TRBD1 (6 bases). The V gene lost 7 bases and the J gene lost 5 bases, with 19 bases spanning the gap. The CDR3 has 15 amino acids. Germline V gene sequence: CDR1 MNHEY, CDR2 SVGAGI.

The genes are TRBV7-2 and TRBJ2-3, with D unclear. CDR3 length equals 18 residues. Germline V CDR1 and CDR2: SGHTA, FQGNSA. Trimming stripped 1 base from V and 3 bases from J, with 20 bases between. As DNA, the CDR3 is TGTGCCAGCAGCTTAGAATGGTTAACGGTTCTAAGTACAGATACGCAGTATTTT. Encoded protein: CASSLEWLTVLSTDTQYF.

This CDR3 reads CASSQTGGTETQYF. The DNA for the CDR3 is TGTGCCAGCAGCCAGACAGGGGGTACGGAGACCCAGTACTTC. The gene calls are TRBV6-5 and TRBJ2-5; 9 bases agree with TRBD1. Germline-derived CDR1 and CDR2 are MNHEY and SVGAGI. Losses at the gene ends were 6 bases for V and 5 bases for J; bases not matched to a gene: 7. This CDR3 has 14 residues.

This clone was counted a single time. J is TRBJ2-7 and V is TRBV7-3, with a weak D call TRBD2 (6 bases). The CDR3 totals 14 residues. Germline CDR1 SGHTA, CDR2 FQGTGA. The V and J ends lost 5 bases and 2 bases respectively, with 13 bases between them. The CDR3 reads CASSPEAGTYEQYF. In DNA form, the CDR3 reads TGTGCCAGCAGCCCAGAAGCGGGTACCTACGAGCAGTACTTC. Filled out from reference TRBV7-3 and TRBJ2-7, the complete variable domain reads GAGVSQTPSNKVTEKGKYVELRCDPISGHTALYWYRQSLGQGPEFLIYFQGTGAADDSGLPNDRFFAVRPEGSVSTLKIQRTERGDSAVYLCASSPEAGTYEQYFGPGTRLTVT.

The DNA of the CDR3 is TGTGCCAGTAGTACTGAAGAGAATTTCTATGGCTACACCTTC. It codes for CASSTEENFYGYTF. J is TRBJ1-2 and V is TRBV19, with no clear D. Germline assignment: CDR1 LNHDA and CDR2 SQIVND (reference sequence). The germline V and J ends were trimmed by 4 bases and 4 bases, with 13 bases remaining between them. The CDR3 length is 14 residues.

The chain couples TRBV10-3 to TRBJ1-1; perhaps TRBD1 as D (6 bases). Looked up from germline, CDR1 is ENHRY and CDR2 is SYGVKD. V was cut by 3 bases and J by 3 bases, with 11 bases left in between. The CDR3 length is 14 residues. The CDR3 loop reads CAISDGAGDTEAFF. The CDR3 nucleotides are TGTGCCATCAGTGATGGGGCAGGGGACACTGAAGCTTTCTTT.

This clone was counted only a few times. The V call is TRBV2, the J call TRBJ2-1; tentative D call: TRBD2 (5 bases). The germline CDR1 and CDR2 sequences are SNHLY and FYNNEI. V gave up 3 bases and J gave up 10 bases, with 13 bases separating them. The CDR3 contains 13 residues. The chain's CDR3 is CASSDTTTTEQFF. For the CDR3, the DNA is TGTGCCAGCAGTGATACGACTACGACGGAGCAGTTCTTC.